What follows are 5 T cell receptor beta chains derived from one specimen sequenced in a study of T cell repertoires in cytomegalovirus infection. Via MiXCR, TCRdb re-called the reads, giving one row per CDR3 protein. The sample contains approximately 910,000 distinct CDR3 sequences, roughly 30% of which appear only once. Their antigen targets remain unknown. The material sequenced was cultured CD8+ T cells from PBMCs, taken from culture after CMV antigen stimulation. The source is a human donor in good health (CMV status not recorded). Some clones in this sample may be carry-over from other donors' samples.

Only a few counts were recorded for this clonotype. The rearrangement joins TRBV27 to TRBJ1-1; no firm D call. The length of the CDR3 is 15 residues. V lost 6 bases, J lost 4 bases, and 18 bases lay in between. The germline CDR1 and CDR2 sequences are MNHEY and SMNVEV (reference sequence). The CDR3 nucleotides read TGTGCCAGCAGCCCCATTACGTGGGTAGCCACTGAAGCTTTCTTT. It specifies CASSPITWVATEAFF.

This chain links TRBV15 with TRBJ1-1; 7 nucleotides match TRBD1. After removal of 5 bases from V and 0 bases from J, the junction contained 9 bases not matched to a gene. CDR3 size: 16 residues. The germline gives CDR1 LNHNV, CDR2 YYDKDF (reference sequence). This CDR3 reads CATSPRTGPLNTEAFF. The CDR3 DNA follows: TGTGCCACCAGCCCTAGGACAGGCCCGTTGAACACTGAAGCTTTCTTT.

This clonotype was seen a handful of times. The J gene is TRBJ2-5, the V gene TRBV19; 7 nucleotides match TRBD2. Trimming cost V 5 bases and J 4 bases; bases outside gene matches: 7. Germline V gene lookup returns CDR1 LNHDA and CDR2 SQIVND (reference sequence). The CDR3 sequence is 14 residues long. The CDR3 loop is CASSAGPGGETQYF. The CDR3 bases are TGTGCCAGTAGTGCCGGACCGGGGGGAGAGACCCAGTACTTC.

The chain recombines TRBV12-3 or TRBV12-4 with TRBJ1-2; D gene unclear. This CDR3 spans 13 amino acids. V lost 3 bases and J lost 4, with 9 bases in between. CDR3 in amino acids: CASSFNGLYGYTF. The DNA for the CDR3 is TGTGCCAGCAGTTTCAACGGCCTCTATGGCTACACCTTC.

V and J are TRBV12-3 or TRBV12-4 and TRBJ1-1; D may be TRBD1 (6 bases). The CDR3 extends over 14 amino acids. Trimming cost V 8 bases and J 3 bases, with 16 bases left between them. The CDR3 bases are TGTGCCAGCCGTCCAGGGGATTGGGACACTGAAGCTTTCTTT. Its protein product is CASRPGDWDTEAFF.